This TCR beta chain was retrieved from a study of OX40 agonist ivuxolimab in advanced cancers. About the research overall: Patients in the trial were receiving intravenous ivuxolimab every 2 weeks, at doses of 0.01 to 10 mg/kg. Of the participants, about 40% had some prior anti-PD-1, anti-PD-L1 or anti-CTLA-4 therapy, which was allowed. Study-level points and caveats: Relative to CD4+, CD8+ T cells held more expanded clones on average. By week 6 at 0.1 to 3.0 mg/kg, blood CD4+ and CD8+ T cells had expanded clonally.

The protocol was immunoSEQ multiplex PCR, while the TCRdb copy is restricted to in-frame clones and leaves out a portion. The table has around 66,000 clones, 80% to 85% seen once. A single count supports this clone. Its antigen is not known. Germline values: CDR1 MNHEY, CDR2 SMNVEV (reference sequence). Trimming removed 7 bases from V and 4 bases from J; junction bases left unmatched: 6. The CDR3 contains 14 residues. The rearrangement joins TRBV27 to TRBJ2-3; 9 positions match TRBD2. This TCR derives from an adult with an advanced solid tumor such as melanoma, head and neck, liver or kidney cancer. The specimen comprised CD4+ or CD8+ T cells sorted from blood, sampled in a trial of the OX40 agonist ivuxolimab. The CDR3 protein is CASKRAGGPDTQYF. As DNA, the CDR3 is TGTGCCAGCAAAAGGGCGGGGGGGCCAGATACGCAGTATTTT.